A single sample gave rise to the 5 T cell receptor beta chains below, sequenced in a study of tumor-infiltrating lymphocytes in primary liver carcinoma. Priming with a constant-region primer yielded TCR beta cDNA from 450 to 550 ng total RNA. Slightly modified ARM-PCR with three nested multiplex PCR rounds yielded TCR beta libraries. Both of the initial two PCR rounds ran for 10 cycles and employed TRBV1-TRBV30 forward primers alongside a C-beta reverse primer. MiXCR was run by TCRdb on the multiplex PCR reads, yielding one entry per CDR3 protein. The table has approximately 79,000 distinct CDR3 sequences, 55% to 75% seen once. It was from roughly 20-30 mg of unsorted bulk tissue that RNA and DNA were co-extracted. Specimen: liver tumor tissue from sampling region 4. Subset reported: tumor region T4, right-lateral pole. The receptors were gathered from a man aged 40-49 years with primary liver carcinoma and hepatitis B virus infection.

Comments on this clonotype: The conserved phenylalanine or tryptophan is not found at the CDR3 terminus, so this likely reflects a read error. This rearrangement joins TRBV12-3 or TRBV12-4 to TRBJ2-3; D perhaps matches TRBD2 (5 bases). This CDR3 contains 16 residues. CDR3 amino acids: CASSSPGRASRDTQYL. The CDR3 nucleotides read TGTGCCAGCAGTTCTCCCGGACGCGCTAGCAGAGATACGCAGTATCTT.

This clonotype was recorded at least ten times. This chain connects TRBV5-1 to TRBJ1-3; D is perhaps TRBD1 (5 bases). Germline V gene lookup returns CDR1 SGHRS and CDR2 YFSETQ. The V end was cut by 0 bases, the J end by 4 bases, with 8 bases between. The CDR3 loop spans 14 amino acids. The CDR3 is CASSLDPGGNTIYF. In nucleotides, the CDR3 is TGCGCCAGCAGCTTGGATCCAGGGGGAAACACCATATATTTT.

This clonotype has a single count. The chain couples TRBV11-2 to TRBJ2-1, with 7 bases fitting TRBD1. CDR1 is SGHAT, CDR2 FQNNGV, per germline. The CDR3 runs 15 residues. Trimming removed 5 bases from V and 16 bases from J; junction bases left unmatched: 20. The CDR3 here is CASSRQGQSQETHFF. The CDR3 DNA reads as TGTGCCAGCAGCCGCCAGGGACAGAGTCAAGAGACCCACTTCTTC.

This clonotype was seen a few times. A junction boundary mismatches the germline segment, possibly from a read error. The rearrangement uses TRBV11-2 and TRBJ1-5; D unresolved. The germline V gene has CDR1 SGHAT and CDR2 FQNNGV. The CDR3 contains 14 residues. The CDR3 region is CASGTGRFPEPQHF. The DNA for the CDR3 is TGTGCCAGCGGTACCGGACGGTTTCCCGAGCCCCAACATTTT.

This clonotype was seen at least ten times. The V and J genes are TRBV6-6 and TRBJ1-6; unclear D gene. The CDR3 is made up of 13 amino acids. The V and J ends lost 7 bases and 9 bases respectively, with 13 bases between them. Looked up from germline, CDR1 is MNHNY and CDR2 is SVGAGI (reference sequence). The CDR3 reads CASTSVVSSPLHF. For the CDR3, the DNA is TGTGCCAGCACCAGTGTCGTTTCTTCACCCCTCCACTTT.